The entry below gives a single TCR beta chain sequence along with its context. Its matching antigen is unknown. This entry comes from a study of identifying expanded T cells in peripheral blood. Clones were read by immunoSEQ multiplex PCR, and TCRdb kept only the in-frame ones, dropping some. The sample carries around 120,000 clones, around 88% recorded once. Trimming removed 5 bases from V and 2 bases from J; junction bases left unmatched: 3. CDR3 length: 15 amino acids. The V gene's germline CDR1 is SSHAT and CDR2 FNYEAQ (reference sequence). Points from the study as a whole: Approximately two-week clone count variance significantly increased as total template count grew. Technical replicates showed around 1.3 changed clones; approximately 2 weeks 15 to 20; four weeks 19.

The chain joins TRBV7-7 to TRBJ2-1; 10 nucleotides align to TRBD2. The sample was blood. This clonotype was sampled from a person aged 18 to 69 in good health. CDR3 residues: CASSALAGAYNEQFF. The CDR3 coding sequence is TGTGCCAGCAGCGCGCTAGCGGGGGCCTACAATGAGCAGTTCTTC.